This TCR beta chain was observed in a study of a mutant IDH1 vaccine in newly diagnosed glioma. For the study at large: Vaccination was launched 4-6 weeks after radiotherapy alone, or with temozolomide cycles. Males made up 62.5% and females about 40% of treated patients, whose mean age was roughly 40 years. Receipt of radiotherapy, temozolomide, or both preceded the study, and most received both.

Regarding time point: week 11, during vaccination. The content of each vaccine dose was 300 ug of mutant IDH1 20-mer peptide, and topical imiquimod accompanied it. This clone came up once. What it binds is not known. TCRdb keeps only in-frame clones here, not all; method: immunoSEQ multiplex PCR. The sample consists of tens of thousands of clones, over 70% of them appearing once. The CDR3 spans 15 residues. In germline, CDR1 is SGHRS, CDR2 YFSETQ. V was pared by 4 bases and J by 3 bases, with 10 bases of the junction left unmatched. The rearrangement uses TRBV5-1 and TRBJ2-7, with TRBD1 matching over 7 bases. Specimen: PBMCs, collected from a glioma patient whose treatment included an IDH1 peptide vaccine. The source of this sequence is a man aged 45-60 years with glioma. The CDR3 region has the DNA TGCGCCAGCAGCGATGAAAACAGGGGTTTCTACGAGCAGTACTTC. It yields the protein CASSDENRGFYEQYF.